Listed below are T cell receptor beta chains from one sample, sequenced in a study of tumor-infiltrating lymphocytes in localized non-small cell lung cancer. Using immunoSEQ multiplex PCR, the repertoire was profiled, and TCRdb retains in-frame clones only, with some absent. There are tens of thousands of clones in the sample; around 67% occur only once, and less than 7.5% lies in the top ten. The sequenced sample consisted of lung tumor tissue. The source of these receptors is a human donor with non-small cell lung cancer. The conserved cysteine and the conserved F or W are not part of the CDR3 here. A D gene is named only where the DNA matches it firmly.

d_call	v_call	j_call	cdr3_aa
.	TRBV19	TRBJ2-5	ASSIGQGAETQY
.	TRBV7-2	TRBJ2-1	ASSLTATASYNEQF
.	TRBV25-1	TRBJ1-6	ASSESYGGSYNSPLH
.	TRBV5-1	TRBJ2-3	ASSQGTTSTDTQY
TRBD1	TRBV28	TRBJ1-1	ASSRTPGQQAF
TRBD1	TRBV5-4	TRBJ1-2	ASSLKGANYGYT
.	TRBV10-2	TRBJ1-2	ASRRDAYGYT
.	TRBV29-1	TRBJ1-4	SANTPGTEDEKLF
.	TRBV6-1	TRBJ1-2	ASSELGSGGYT
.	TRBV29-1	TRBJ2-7	SVGTQGYEQY
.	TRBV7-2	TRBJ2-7	ASSLTYEQY